Listed here is a single T cell receptor beta chain. These data are taken from a study of shared clonotypes between healthy human individuals. Study information: Each donor's CD8 memory used one plate, CD8 naive two, each CD4 subset three.

Investigators divided CD4+ cells into CD45RA+ naive and CD45RA-negative memory subsets. Original processing methods: There were no quality scores in the junction-only immunoSEQ sequences, so filtering differed. TCRdb's copy holds only in-frame clones and misses some; the assay was immunoSEQ multiplex PCR. V and J calls and clone size are copied from that table; D and trimming were computed from the DNA. The repertoire holds hundreds of thousands of clones, with around two thirds as singletons. Trimming removed 2 bases from V and 5 bases from J, with 16 bases in between. Germline assignment: CDR1 MNHEY and CDR2 SMNVEV (reference sequence). The CDR3 is 15 amino acids.

The clonotype originates from a man aged 25-45 years in good health. J is TRBJ2-7 and V is TRBV27, with D maybe TRBD1 (5 bases). The sequencing sample was made of memory CD4+ T cells sorted from blood. Indicated subset: CD45RA-negative fraction. The CDR3 sequence is CASSLMPQGGNEQYF. CDR3 nucleotides: TGTGCCAGCAGTTTAATGCCCCAGGGTGGCAACGAGCAGTACTTC.